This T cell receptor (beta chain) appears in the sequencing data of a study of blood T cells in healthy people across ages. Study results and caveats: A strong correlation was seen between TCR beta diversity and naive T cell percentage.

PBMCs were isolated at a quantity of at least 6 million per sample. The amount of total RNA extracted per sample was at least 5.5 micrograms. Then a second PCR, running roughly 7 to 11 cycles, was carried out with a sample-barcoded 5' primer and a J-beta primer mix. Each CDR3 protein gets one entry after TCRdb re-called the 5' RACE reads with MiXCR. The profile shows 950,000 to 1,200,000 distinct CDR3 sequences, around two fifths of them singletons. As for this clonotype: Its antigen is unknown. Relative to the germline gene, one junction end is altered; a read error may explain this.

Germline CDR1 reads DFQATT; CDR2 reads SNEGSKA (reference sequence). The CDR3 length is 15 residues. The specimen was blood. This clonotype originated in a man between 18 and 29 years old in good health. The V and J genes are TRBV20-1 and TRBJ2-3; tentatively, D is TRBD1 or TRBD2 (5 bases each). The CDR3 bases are TGCAGTGCCCACTCAGGGACGGGAAGAACAGATACGCGGTATTTT. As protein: CSAHSGTGRTDTRYF.